The 22 T cell receptor beta chains below all came from one sample that was sequenced in a study of T cell responses to AZD1222 COVID-19 vaccine. The method was immunoSEQ multiplex PCR; TCRdb's version includes in-frame clones alone and lacks a portion of them. The sample yields under 130,000 clones, 89% seen once. The sample here was peripheral blood, taken 28 days after the second AZD1222 dose. The receptors stem from an adult who received the AZD1222 COVID-19 vaccine.

This sequence joins TRBV2 and TRBJ1-3; TRBD1 matches 8 bases. Germline CDR1 is SNHLY and CDR2 is FYNNEI. The V segment lost 5 bases and the J segment 3 bases; nucleotides outside the gene matches: 9. The CDR3 runs 16 residues. CDR3 loop: CASSRLQGANGNTIYF. In nucleotides, the CDR3 is TGTGCCAGCAGTCGACTTCAGGGGGCAAATGGAAACACCATATATTTT.

The chain combines TRBV6-5 with TRBJ1-5; perhaps TRBD1 as D (5 bases). The ends were cut back, 4 bases at V and 2 bases at J, with 9 bases in the middle. Germline CDR1 MNHEY, CDR2 SVGAGI. The CDR3 has 14 residues. The CDR3 DNA reads as TGTGCCAGCAGTTTGGGGACGGGCAATCAGCCCCAGCATTTT. As protein: CASSLGTGNQPQHF.

This chain links TRBV6-2 or TRBV6-3 with TRBJ2-7; no firm D call. The ends were cut back, 0 bases at V and 4 bases at J, with 16 bases in the middle. This CDR3 contains 16 residues. The germline V gene encodes CDR1 MNHEY and CDR2 SVGEGT. The CDR3 coding sequence is TGTGCCAGCAGTTACTCCACTGATTGGACCTATTACGAGCAGTACTTC. Its translation: CASSYSTDWTYYEQYF.

The V and J genes are TRBV7-3 and TRBJ2-7, with a weak D call TRBD2 (6 bases). The germline V gene has CDR1 SGHTA and CDR2 FQGTGA. The CDR3 runs to 15 residues. V was cut by 5 bases and J by 4 bases, with 18 bases left in between. Here the CDR3 DNA reads TGTGCCAGCAGCCCTCAATCCCTGGGGAGGTACGAGCAGTACTTC. This encodes CASSPQSLGRYEQYF.

The chain employs TRBV5-1 and TRBJ2-2, with D uncertain. The CDR3 consists of 16 residues. Trimming stripped 2 bases from V and 7 bases from J, with 18 bases between. Germline V gene data show CDR1 as SGHRS and CDR2 as YFSETQ. The CDR3 nucleotides read TGCGCCAGCAGCTTAGAGGCTAGTGGTAATGGCGGGGAGCTGTTTTTT. The encoded protein is CASSLEASGNGGELFF.

J is TRBJ2-1 and V is TRBV30; D unclear. V lost 1 base and J 7 bases, leaving 8 bases between the germline ends. This CDR3 has 12 amino acids. CDR1 is GTSNPN, CDR2 SVGIG, per germline (reference sequence). Written as DNA, the CDR3 is TGTGCCTGGAGTGCCACCATGAATGAGCAGTTCTTC. As protein: CAWSATMNEQFF.

V and J are TRBV28 and TRBJ2-1; D not certain. The V end lost 10 bases, the J end lost 5 bases, and 12 bases lay between the germline ends. In germline, CDR1 is MDHEN, CDR2 SYDVKM. This CDR3 has 12 amino acids. The CDR3 DNA sequence: TGTGCCACTAGAGGTCTTAACAATGAGCAGTTCTTC. Residues: CATRGLNNEQFF.

This clone was found a few times. The J gene is TRBJ2-1, the V gene TRBV11-2; TRBD2 is a possible D gene (6 bases). There are 14 residues in the CDR3. V lost 5 bases to trimming and J lost 8 bases, with 16 bases between them. From germline, CDR1 is SGHAT and CDR2 FQNNGV. CDR3 bases: TGTGCCAGCAGCCCGCCGGGACTGAGGGATGAGCAGTTCTTC. Its protein product is CASSPPGLRDEQFF.

The sample holds one count of this clone. The chain carries TRBV27 and TRBJ1-1; 10 nucleotides match TRBD1. The CDR3 has 14 residues. CDR1 is MNHEY and CDR2 is SMNVEV in the germline V gene (reference sequence). The V segment lost 6 bases and the J segment 4 bases; nucleotides outside the gene matches: 5. The CDR3 bases are TGTGCCAGCAGCCCATGGACAGGGGGCACTGAAGCTTTCTTT. Protein product: CASSPWTGGTEAFF.

The chain uses TRBV28 and TRBJ2-3; maybe TRBD2 (5 bases). This CDR3 is built from 15 residues. Germline CDR1 MDHEN, CDR2 SYDVKM. The V and J ends lost 6 bases and 0 bases respectively, with 13 bases between them. The CDR3 reads CASRPFGGSTDTQYF. The CDR3 DNA follows: TGTGCCAGCAGACCATTCGGAGGTAGCACAGATACGCAGTATTTT.

The CDR3 DNA sequence: TGCGCCAGCAGTGTATTTCTTGGCAACGAGCAGTACTTC. It specifies CASSVFLGNEQYF. The chain is built from TRBV10-2 and TRBJ2-7; D call uncertain. Trimming took off 4 bases at V and 5 bases at J, with 12 bases between the two ends. The germline gives CDR1 WSHSY, CDR2 SAAADI. The CDR3 covers 13 residues.

This chain joins TRBV30 and TRBJ1-4; D might be TRBD1 (6 bases). The germline gives CDR1 GTSNPN, CDR2 SVGIG (reference sequence). V dropped 2 bases and J dropped 8 bases, with 12 bases sitting between them. The CDR3 extends over 13 amino acids. The CDR3 DNA follows: TGTGCCTGGAGTCTGACAGGCATAGAAAAACTGTTTTTT. This codes for CAWSLTGIEKLFF.

This sequence joins TRBV27 and TRBJ2-6, with D possibly matching TRBD1 (5 bases). The CDR3 runs to 19 residues. Germline lookup yields CDR1 MNHEY and CDR2 SMNVEV (reference sequence). V lost 5 bases and J lost 0, with 20 bases in between. CDR3 DNA: TGTGCCAGCAGTCTGCAAACAGGAACCCCAAGCTCTGGGGCCAACGTCCTGACTTTC. As protein: CASSLQTGTPSSGANVLTF.

The DNA of the CDR3 is TGCGCCAGTGATCGAGCGGGAAATGGTGAGCAGTTCTTC. It translates to CASDRAGNGEQFF. The chain has TRBV5-1 and TRBJ2-1, with 7 bases that match TRBD2. Trimming took 8 bases from V and 9 from J; bases not matched to a gene: 11. CDR1 and CDR2 from the germline V gene are SGHRS and YFSETQ. There are 13 residues in the CDR3. Together with reference TRBV5-1 and TRBJ2-1, the CDR3 gives the full variable domain: KAGVTQTPRYLIKTRGQQVTLSCSPISGHRSVSWYQQTPGQGLQFLFEYFSETQRNKGNFPGRFSGRQFSNSRSEMNVSTLELGDSALYLCASDRAGNGEQFFGPGTRLTVL.

The chain uses TRBV18 and TRBJ1-1; D unresolved. The V and J ends lost 2 bases and 1 base respectively, with 11 bases between them. The CDR3 loop spans 15 amino acids. CDR1 and CDR2 (germline): KGHSH, LQKENI. The CDR3, as DNA: TGTGCCAGCTCACCAATATCATTGGGGAACACTGAAGCTTTCTTT. Protein: CASSPISLGNTEAFF. Drawing the rest from reference TRBV18 and TRBJ1-1, the complete variable domain is NAGVMQNPRHLVRRRGQEARLRCSPMKGHSHVYWYRQLPEEGLKFMVYLQKENIIDESGMPKERFSAEFPKEGPSILRIQQVVRGDSAAYFCASSPISLGNTEAFFGQGTRLTVV.

This clone showed up just a few times. The J gene is TRBJ1-1, the V gene TRBV4-2; TRBD1 might be the D (5 bases). CDR3 length: 18 residues. Between the trimmed V and J ends, which lost 0 bases and 3 bases, there was a span of 20 bases. Per the germline V gene, CDR1 is LGHNA and CDR2 is YNFKEQ. CDR3 protein: CASSQDRRAGSGDTEAFF. The CDR3 DNA reads as TGTGCCAGCAGCCAAGATAGGCGGGCAGGGTCGGGGGACACTGAAGCTTTCTTT.

The CDR3 reads CASSPPGTGLEQYF. CDR3 nucleotides: TGTGCCAGCTCACCACCGGGGACAGGGCTCGAGCAGTACTTC. The rearrangement uses TRBV18 and TRBJ2-7; TRBD1 agrees at 9 bases. Per the germline V gene, CDR1 is KGHSH and CDR2 is LQKENI. Germline trimming cut 0 bases from V and 6 bases from J; bases unmatched to any gene: 3. The CDR3 has 14 amino acids.

The chain is built from TRBV4-3 and TRBJ2-7; unclear D gene. CDR3 size: 16 residues. The V end lost 0 bases, the J end lost 2 bases, and 14 bases lay between the germline ends. Germline lookup yields CDR1 LGHNA and CDR2 YSLEER. CDR3 residues: CASSQDQRLPTYEQYF. For the CDR3, the DNA is TGCGCCAGCAGCCAAGATCAACGTCTTCCCACCTACGAGCAGTACTTC.

The chain links TRBV7-9 to TRBJ1-1; no clear D. Germline V gene data show CDR1 as SEHNR and CDR2 as FQNEAQ (reference sequence). Trimming removed 3 bases from V and 1 base from J, with 6 bases in between. This CDR3 is built from 13 residues. CDR3: CASSLTSNTEAFF. The CDR3 DNA is TGTGCCAGCAGCTTGACATCGAACACTGAAGCTTTCTTT.

J is TRBJ2-7 and V is TRBV6-5, with 8 bases lining up with TRBD2. The V gene's germline CDR1 is MNHEY and CDR2 SVGAGI. There are 12 residues in the CDR3. Germline trimming cut 7 bases from V and 6 bases from J; bases unmatched to any gene: 5. CDR3 DNA sequence: TGTGCCAGCACCAACGGGGGGGGCGAGCAGTACTTC. This encodes CASTNGGGEQYF.

This sequence joins TRBV5-1 and TRBJ2-2; possibly TRBD1 for D (5 bases). The V gene lost 2 bases and the J gene lost 7 bases, with 12 bases spanning the gap. Looked up from germline, CDR1 is SGHRS and CDR2 is YFSETQ. The CDR3 covers 14 residues. The CDR3 loop reads CASSLAQGIGELFF. CDR3 bases: TGCGCCAGCAGCTTAGCGCAGGGTATCGGGGAGCTGTTTTTT.

The chain carries TRBV28 and TRBJ1-5; D gene unclear. This CDR3 region has 12 residues. The germline gives CDR1 MDHEN, CDR2 SYDVKM. CDR3 residues: CVVWTANQPQHF. CDR3 nucleotides: TGTGTCGTTTGGACCGCAAATCAGCCCCAGCATTTT. Together with reference TRBV28 and TRBJ1-5, the CDR3 gives the full variable domain: DVKVTQSSRYLVKRTGEKVFLECVQDMDHENMFWYRQDPGLGLRLIYFSYDVKMKEKGDIPEGYSVSREKKERFSLILESASTNQTSMYLCVVWTANQPQHFGDGTRLSIL.